This TCR beta chain was documented in a study of patients and donors after allogeneic stem cell transplantation. V was cut by 1 base and J by 7 bases, with 16 bases left in between. The CDR3 extends over 15 amino acids. Germline V gene sequence: CDR1 SNHLY, CDR2 FYNNEI. TCRdb reanalysed the RT-PCR reads using MiXCR and keeps one entry per CDR3 protein. The data hold hundreds of thousands of distinct CDR3 sequences, with roughly 16% observed a single time. The material sequenced was blood, either unsorted or a sorted T cell fraction (not recorded which). This receptor was identified in a human donor who was either an allogeneic HSCT recipient or a stem cell or donor lymphocyte infusion donor (not recorded which). It is not recorded whose cells these are; they may come from a transplant donor. The chain links TRBV2 to TRBJ1-2; possibly TRBD1 for D (5 bases). This CDR3 reads CASSEVGASSGGYTF. The CDR3 DNA reads TGTGCCAGCAGTGAAGTAGGGGCGTCGAGTGGTGGCTACACCTTC.